These 27 T cell receptor beta chains were sequenced from one sample in a study of T cell changes during pregnancy in multiple sclerosis (dated by TCRdb to the late 2010s). Libraries came from the immunoSEQ multiplex PCR assay. TCRdb holds this immuneACCESS table with in-frame rearrangements only. Some clones are missing; in checked studies, unresolved V genes explain under half, and the rest has no known cause. The sample contains 95,000 to 100,000 clones, just over 90% of them found a single time. The ten top clones hold 2% to 3% of the sample. This sample comprised peripheral blood, obtained after pregnancy. These receptors came from a female donor in good health, enrolled as a control in a pregnancy study.

V usage is TRBV9 and J usage is TRBJ2-3; 10 bases agree with TRBD2. The germline V gene encodes CDR1 SGDLS and CDR2 YYNGEE. The CDR3 consists of 15 residues. The J segment lost 3 bases and the V segment lost 5 bases, leaving 6 bases of the junction unmatched. The CDR3, as DNA: TGTGCCAGCAGAAGAGCGGGGGGGCTTACAGATACGCAGTATTTT. This translates into CASRRAGGLTDTQYF.

The rearrangement joins TRBV30 to TRBJ1-1, with 7 bases fitting TRBD1. The CDR3 sequence is 14 residues long. Trimming removed 4 bases from V and 1 base from J; junction bases left unmatched: 6. Germline values: CDR1 GTSNPN, CDR2 SVGIG (reference sequence). The CDR3 protein is CAWTRDRENTEAFF. In DNA, the CDR3 is TGTGCCTGGACCCGAGACAGGGAGAACACTGAAGCTTTCTTT.

This clone was seen just once. The gene calls are TRBV29-1 and TRBJ2-3; 11 bases line up with TRBD2. Germline V lookup: CDR1 SQVTM, CDR2 ANQGSEA. CDR3 length equals 14 residues. With V trimmed by 5 bases and J by 5 bases, 6 bases remained unmatched. The CDR3 reads CSVNSLAGGDTQYF. Written as DNA, the CDR3 is TGCAGCGTTAATAGCCTAGCGGGGGGAGATACGCAGTATTTT.

V and J are TRBV18 and TRBJ1-4, with a possible D match to TRBD1 (6 bases). The length of the CDR3 is 15 residues. V gave up 5 bases and J gave up 5 bases, with 15 bases separating them. The V gene's germline CDR1 is KGHSH and CDR2 LQKENI. The CDR3 sequence: CASSSDSDWNEKLFF. For the CDR3, the DNA is TGTGCCAGCTCATCGGACAGCGACTGGAATGAAAAACTGTTTTTT.

This clone turned up a few times. V is TRBV2 and J is TRBJ1-2; D might be TRBD1 (6 bases). Germline lookup yields CDR1 SNHLY and CDR2 FYNNEI. CDR3 length: 13 residues. Trimming left V 3 bases short and J 7 bases short, with 12 bases between. In nucleotides, the CDR3 is TGTGCCAGCAGTGAGGACAGAGGAGGTGGCTACACCTTC. It is translated as CASSEDRGGGYTF.

The chain is built from TRBV19 and TRBJ1-6, with TRBD1 as a possible D gene (5 bases). Trimming took 5 bases from V and 6 from J, leaving 14 bases between them. Germline values: CDR1 LNHDA, CDR2 SQIVND (reference sequence). The CDR3 spans 15 residues. CDR3 in amino acids: CASSWSGGGNSPLHF. The CDR3 DNA sequence: TGTGCCAGTAGTTGGTCCGGGGGAGGTAATTCACCCCTCCACTTT. The variable domain in full, completed from reference TRBV19 and TRBJ1-6, reads DGGITQSPKYLFRKEGQNVTLSCEQNLNHDAMYWYRQDPGQGLRLIYYSQIVNDFQKGDIAEGYSVSREKKESFPLTVTSAQKNPTAFYLCASSWSGGGNSPLHFGNGTRLTVT.

The chain uses TRBV5-5 and TRBJ2-7; no definite D call. Germline V gene lookup returns CDR1 SGHKS and CDR2 YYEKEE (reference sequence). Trimming shortened V by 0 bases and J by 4 bases, and 5 bases separated the two germline ends. CDR3 length: 12 residues. This CDR3 is CASSLASYEQYF. The CDR3 region has the DNA TGTGCCAGCAGCTTGGCCTCGTACGAGCAGTACTTC.

The genes are TRBV19 and TRBJ1-3; 10 bases fit TRBD1. Looked up from germline, CDR1 is LNHDA and CDR2 is SQIVND (reference sequence). The CDR3 extends over 15 amino acids. After removal of 7 bases from V and 2 bases from J, the junction contained 5 bases not matched to a gene. The CDR3 nucleotides are TGTGCCAGTACCCTAGGGACAGGGGCTGGAAACACCATATATTTT. Residues: CASTLGTGAGNTIYF.

The V call is TRBV27, the J call TRBJ2-1; 16 bases fit TRBD2. The CDR3 is 19 amino acids. The V and J ends lost 2 bases and 4 bases, in that order; junction bases with no gene match: 8. In germline, CDR1 is MNHEY, CDR2 SMNVEV (reference sequence). The CDR3 nucleotides read TGTGCCAGCAGTTTACTCACGGGACTAGCGGGAGGGGGATACAATGAGCAGTTCTTC. It is translated as CASSLLTGLAGGGYNEQFF.

This clone was detected a few times. The CDR3 nucleotides are TGTGCCAGCAGCTTACTAAGGACGGGACTAGCGAACACCGGGGAGCTGTTTTTT. Amino acids: CASSLLRTGLANTGELFF. This chain links TRBV7-8 with TRBJ2-2, with 8 bases identical to TRBD2. Germline V CDR1 and CDR2: SGHVS, FQNEAQ. This CDR3 contains 18 residues. The V segment lost 2 bases and the J segment 0 bases; nucleotides outside the gene matches: 8.

This chain links TRBV6-1 with TRBJ2-7, with a tentative D call TRBD1 (6 bases). Germline V lookup: CDR1 MNHNS, CDR2 SASEGT. The CDR3 loop spans 13 amino acids. The V end was cut by 8 bases, the J end by 9 bases, with 20 bases between. As DNA, the CDR3 is TGTGCCAGCTTATCAGGGGAAGCATCGTGGCAGTACTTC. Translated, it gives CASLSGEASWQYF.

The chain couples TRBV5-4 to TRBJ2-7, with 7 bases identical to TRBD1. This CDR3 has 13 residues. J was trimmed by 5 bases and V by 4 bases; bases with no gene match: 6. Germline assignment: CDR1 SGHNT and CDR2 YYREEE (reference sequence). The DNA for the CDR3 is TGTGCCAGCAGCCCGACAGGGTCCCACGAGCAGTACTTC. Protein product: CASSPTGSHEQYF.

CDR3 in DNA: TGTGCCAGCAGCAAAACCAACGGGAGGTTCGGGAACACCGGGGAGCTGTTTTTT. Translating gives CASSKTNGRFGNTGELFF. The chain joins TRBV21-1 to TRBJ2-2; the table's D call, TRBD2, has no DNA check behind it. TRBV21-1 is annotated as a pseudogene. The CDR3 totals 18 residues.

The V gene is TRBV6-5, the J gene TRBJ2-7; a weak D match, TRBD1 (6 bases). CDR3 size: 14 residues. V gave up 5 bases and J gave up 3 bases, with 14 bases separating them. Germline CDR1 is MNHEY and CDR2 is SVGAGI. The CDR3 DNA is TGTGCCAGCAGTGGTTCCGGGACAAACTACGAGCAGTACTTC. Protein product: CASSGSGTNYEQYF.

This chain joins TRBV11-2 and TRBJ2-5; the match to TRBD2 covers 8 bases. The CDR3 has 13 residues. CDR1 and CDR2 (germline): SGHAT, FQNNGV. The ends lost 9 bases at V and 5 bases at J; junction bases unmatched: 8. CDR3: CASGRGARETQYF. As DNA, the CDR3 is TGTGCCAGTGGGCGGGGGGCGCGGGAGACCCAGTACTTC.

The gene calls are TRBV7-3 and TRBJ2-3; perhaps TRBD1 as D (5 bases). Trimming removed 1 base from V and 2 bases from J, with 16 bases in between. This CDR3 is 17 amino acids long. The V gene's germline CDR1 is SGHTA and CDR2 FQGTGA. The CDR3, as DNA: TGTGCCAGCAGCTTAATATCCGGTGGGGCCCACACAGATACGCAGTATTTT. Translation gives CASSLISGGAHTDTQYF.

Regarding this clone: One junction end does not reproduce the germline sequence, and a read error may be involved. Other DNA sequences in the sample encode the same CDR3. V and J are TRBV9 and TRBJ2-1, with 13 bases that match TRBD2. This CDR3 spans 18 amino acids. Looked up from germline, CDR1 is SGDLS and CDR2 is YYNGEE. CDR3 amino acids: CASSEGTRTSGRGDEQFF. The CDR3 DNA reads TGTGCCAGCAGCGAGGGGACCCGGACTAGCGGGAGAGGAGATGAGCAATTCTTC.

The V call is TRBV28, the J call TRBJ1-4, with unresolved D. Per germline, CDR1 MDHEN and CDR2 SYDVKM. The CDR3 totals 15 residues. Trimming pared 5 bases from V and 4 bases from J, leaving 14 bases between. In nucleotides, the CDR3 is TGTGCCAGCAGTGGAGGTGGCAGCTATAATGAAAAACTGTTTTTT. This sequence encodes CASSGGGSYNEKLFF.

The table lists this clone with a count of one. The chain carries TRBV19 and TRBJ1-3; D perhaps matches TRBD1 (5 bases). The CDR3 is 15 residues long. CDR1 and CDR2 from the germline V gene are LNHDA and SQIVND (reference sequence). V was trimmed by 3 bases and J by 1 base, leaving 10 bases between them. As DNA, the CDR3 is TGTGCCAGTAGTATTGAAGGGGCATCTGGAAACACCATATATTTT. Translated: CASSIEGASGNTIYF.

This rearrangement joins TRBV30 to TRBJ2-3, with a weak D call TRBD1 (6 bases). The CDR3 has 16 amino acids. CDR1 is GTSNPN and CDR2 is SVGIG in the germline V gene (reference sequence). V lost 2 bases and J 0 bases, leaving 15 bases between the germline ends. CDR3 region: CAWSHRDKISTDTQYF. CDR3 bases: TGTGCCTGGAGTCACAGGGATAAAATTAGCACAGATACGCAGTATTTT. The full variable domain, its missing parts supplied by reference TRBV30 and TRBJ2-3, is SQTIHQWPATLVQPVGSPLSLECTVEGTSNPNLYWYRQAAGRGLQLLFYSVGIGQISSEVPQNLSASRPQDRQFILSSKKLLLSDSGFYLCAWSHRDKISTDTQYFGPGTRLTVL.

The chain links TRBV2 to TRBJ2-7; 11 nucleotides match TRBD2. The ends lost 2 bases at V and 3 bases at J; junction bases unmatched: 0. The CDR3 runs to 14 residues. In germline, CDR1 is SNHLY, CDR2 FYNNEI. The CDR3 protein is CASSELAGGYEQYF. The CDR3 DNA follows: TGTGCCAGCAGTGAACTAGCGGGGGGCTACGAGCAGTACTTC. The full variable domain, rest sourced from reference TRBV2 and TRBJ2-7, is EPEVTQTPSHQVTQMGQEVILRCVPISNHLYFYWYRQILGQKVEFLVSFYNNEISEKSEIFDDQFSVERPDGSNFTLKIRSTKLEDSAMYFCASSELAGGYEQYFGPGTRLTVT.

The genes are TRBV5-1 and TRBJ1-2; no definite D call. This CDR3 is 12 amino acids long. Germline values: CDR1 SGHRS, CDR2 YFSETQ. V was shortened by 5 bases and J by 6 bases, with 11 bases between the two germline ends. The CDR3 DNA is TGCGCCAGCAGGGAGGGCGGGAATGGCTACACCTTC. Its translation is CASREGGNGYTF.

The chain combines TRBV2 with TRBJ2-7; perhaps TRBD2 as D (6 bases). The V and J ends lost 7 bases and 2 bases respectively, with 27 bases between them. There are 18 residues in the CDR3. Looked up from germline, CDR1 is SNHLY and CDR2 is FYNNEI. The CDR3, as DNA: TGTGCCAGCACTGGGGGGACCGGAGTTGGGCAAAAAACCTACGAGCAGTACTTC. This sequence encodes CASTGGTGVGQKTYEQYF.

This clone was counted between two and nine times. The chain uses TRBV6-1 and TRBJ1-2; D is unclear. The CDR3 covers 14 residues. The germline gives CDR1 MNHNS, CDR2 SASEGT. Trimming cost V 2 bases and J 2 bases, with 9 bases left between them. CDR3 DNA: TGTGCCAGCAGTGAATCTTACCTAAACTATGGCTACACCTTC. Translation gives CASSESYLNYGYTF.

This clone appeared once. The chain recombines TRBV6-1 with TRBJ2-1, with a possible D match to TRBD2 (6 bases). The V end lost 1 base, the J end lost 4 bases, and 11 bases lay between the germline ends. This CDR3 has 15 residues. CDR1 and CDR2 from the germline V gene are MNHNS and SASEGT. CDR3 residues: CASSEGGTLYNEQFF. The CDR3 DNA reads TGTGCCAGCAGTGAAGGGGGGACTCTTTACAATGAGCAGTTCTTC.

The CDR3 reads CASSQAAVGDEQYF. The CDR3 region has the DNA TGCGCCAGCAGCCAAGCGGCGGTCGGCGACGAGCAGTACTTC. The chain carries TRBV4-1 and TRBJ2-7; D not certain. V lost 1 base and J 5 bases, leaving 12 bases between the germline ends. CDR1 is MGHRA and CDR2 is YSYEKL in the germline V gene. The CDR3 extends over 14 amino acids.

The chain combines TRBV7-8 with TRBJ2-3, with 8 bases lining up with TRBD2. V gave up 3 bases and J gave up 7 bases; unmatched junction bases: 9. CDR3 length: 15 residues. The germline gives CDR1 SGHVS, CDR2 FQNEAQ. DNA of the CDR3: TGTGCCAGCAGCTTGAGGCGGGAGGTTTTGCATACGCAGTATTTT. This gives the protein CASSLRREVLHTQYF.